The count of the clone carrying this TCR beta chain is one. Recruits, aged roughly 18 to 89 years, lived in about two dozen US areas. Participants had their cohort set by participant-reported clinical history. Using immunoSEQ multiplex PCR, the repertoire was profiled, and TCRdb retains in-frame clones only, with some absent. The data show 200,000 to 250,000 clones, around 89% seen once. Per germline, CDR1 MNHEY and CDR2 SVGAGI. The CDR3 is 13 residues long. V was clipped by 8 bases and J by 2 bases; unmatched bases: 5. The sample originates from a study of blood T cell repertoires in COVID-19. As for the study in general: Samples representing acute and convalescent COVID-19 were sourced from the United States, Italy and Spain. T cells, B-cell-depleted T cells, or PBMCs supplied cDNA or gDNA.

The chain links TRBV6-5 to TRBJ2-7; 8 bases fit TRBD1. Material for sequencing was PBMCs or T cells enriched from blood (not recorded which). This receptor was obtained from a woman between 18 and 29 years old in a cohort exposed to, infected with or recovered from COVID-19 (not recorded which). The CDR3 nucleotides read TGTGCCAGCGGGGGACAGGTGGCCTACGAGCAGTACTTC. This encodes CASGGQVAYEQYF.